The 30 T cell receptor beta chains listed next were all sequenced from one sample in a study of blood T cell repertoires in COVID-19. Here immunoSEQ multiplex PCR was the method, and the copy in TCRdb shows in-frame clones only, minus some. Of over 250,000 clones in the sample, 85% are singletons; the top ten hold 10% to 15%. Source material: peripheral blood. Source of these receptors: a human donor in a cohort sampled during active COVID-19.

V and J are TRBV19 and TRBJ2-6, with D maybe TRBD2 (5 bases). The CDR3 sequence is 17 residues long. The germline CDR1 and CDR2 sequences are LNHDA and SQIVND (reference sequence). Between the trimmed V and J ends, which lost 8 bases and 0 bases, there was a span of 17 bases. The CDR3 DNA follows: TGTGCCAGTGGTACCCTTGGAGGTCGCTCTGGGGCCAACGTCCTGACTTTC. This codes for CASGTLGGRSGANVLTF.

This sequence joins TRBV20-1 and TRBJ2-7; D is ambiguous. The length of the CDR3 is 11 residues. Deletions cut 3 bases from V and 5 bases from J, with 8 bases between. Germline values: CDR1 DFQATT, CDR2 SNEGSKA (reference sequence). The CDR3 reads CSARNDNEQYF. CDR3 nucleotides: TGCAGTGCTAGGAACGACAACGAGCAGTACTTC.

V gene TRBV27 combines with J gene TRBJ1-1; D is unclear. V lost 8 bases, J lost 3 bases, and 16 bases lay in between. Germline assignment: CDR1 MNHEY and CDR2 SMNVEV (reference sequence). The CDR3 runs 14 residues. The CDR3 coding sequence is TGTGCCAGCGGGCTGAGGGTGGGGTACACTGAAGCTTTCTTT. It encodes CASGLRVGYTEAFF.

V usage is TRBV29-1 and J usage is TRBJ1-4; 8 bases agree with TRBD1. V was clipped by 7 bases and J by 0 bases; unmatched bases: 7. The CDR3 is 15 amino acids. Germline CDR1 reads SQVTM; CDR2 reads ANQGSEA. The CDR3 sequence: CSAAGTGATNEKLFF. The DNA of the CDR3 is TGCAGCGCCGCCGGGACAGGCGCAACTAATGAAAAACTGTTTTTT. Full variable domain (rest looked up from reference TRBV29-1 and TRBJ1-4): SAVISQKPSRDICQRGTSLTIQCQVDSQVTMMFWYRQQPGQSLTLIATANQGSEATYESGFVIDKFPISRPNLTFSTLTVSNMSPEDSSIYLCSAAGTGATNEKLFFGSGTQLSVL.

V usage is TRBV21-1 and J usage is TRBJ2-1; the table calls TRBD2, which could not be checked here. TRBV21-1 is given as a pseudogene. The CDR3 extends over 16 amino acids. CDR3 bases: TGTGCCAGCAGCCGTCCCTCGGGGAGCTCCTACAATGAGCAGTTCTTC. Its protein is CASSRPSGSSYNEQFF.

This chain joins TRBV15 and TRBJ1-1; D gene unclear. V was trimmed by 1 base and J by 6 bases, leaving 9 bases between them. The CDR3 consists of 13 residues. Germline V gene data show CDR1 as LNHNV and CDR2 as YYDKDF (reference sequence). DNA of the CDR3: TGTGCCACCAGCAGAGCGGGTGGTGCTGAAGCTTTCTTT. Protein sequence: CATSRAGGAEAFF.

V and J are TRBV18 and TRBJ1-1; D possibly corresponds to TRBD1 (6 bases). This CDR3 comprises 16 residues. Germline-derived CDR1 and CDR2 are KGHSH and LQKENI. V was shortened by 2 bases and J by 11 bases, with 24 bases between the two germline ends. The CDR3 sequence: CASSPALQQGLKVAFF. CDR3 nucleotide sequence: TGTGCCAGCTCACCAGCTTTACAACAGGGCTTAAAAGTCGCTTTCTTT.

This clone was detected once. CDR3 in amino acids: CASSFGRSYGYTF. DNA of the CDR3: TGTGCCAGCAGTTTCGGCCGGAGCTATGGCTACACCTTC. The gene calls are TRBV12-3 or TRBV12-4 and TRBJ1-2; D remains ambiguous. This CDR3 spans 13 amino acids. Trimming pared 3 bases from V and 4 bases from J, leaving 9 bases between.

The CDR3 here is CASSLDGQGGNTEAFF. As DNA, the CDR3 is TGCGCCAGCAGCTTGGACGGACAAGGGGGAAACACTGAAGCTTTCTTT. V and J are TRBV5-1 and TRBJ1-1, with a tentative D call TRBD1 (6 bases). Trimming took off 0 bases at V and 2 bases at J, with 14 bases between the two ends. The CDR3 sequence is 16 residues long. Germline-derived CDR1 and CDR2 are SGHRS and YFSETQ.

This clone has a single count. The gene calls are TRBV5-1 and TRBJ2-1; 10 positions agree with TRBD2. CDR3 length: 15 amino acids. V shed 5 bases, J shed 2 bases, and the junction held 4 bases outside the gene matches. The V gene's germline CDR1 is SGHRS and CDR2 YFSETQ. The CDR3 is CASSSSGSPYNEQFF. Written as DNA, the CDR3 is TGCGCCAGCAGTTCTAGCGGGAGTCCCTACAATGAGCAGTTCTTC.

The gene calls are TRBV2 and TRBJ1-4; D is unresolved. The V end lost 3 bases, the J end lost 5 bases, and 10 bases lay between the germline ends. Germline V CDR1 and CDR2: SNHLY, FYNNEI. CDR3 length: 14 amino acids. The chain's CDR3 is CASSEHSRNEKLFF. The CDR3 DNA follows: TGTGCCAGCAGTGAGCACAGTCGCAATGAAAAACTGTTTTTT.

This chain uses TRBV5-6 with TRBJ1-2, with D possibly being TRBD1 (5 bases). CDR1 and CDR2 from the germline V gene are SGHDT and YYEEEE. V was shortened by 4 bases and J by 4 bases, with 8 bases between the two germline ends. The CDR3 is 12 residues long. The CDR3 DNA is TGTGCCAGCAGCCAGGGTGCCTATGGCTACACCTTC. It is translated as CASSQGAYGYTF.

The CDR3 region has the DNA TGTGCCAGCAGTGGGAGTGGACAGGGCCGTCGCTACACCTTC. The encoded protein is CASSGSGQGRRYTF. V gene TRBV6-6 combines with J gene TRBJ1-2; 8 positions agree with TRBD1. There are 14 residues in the CDR3. V lost 5 bases and J lost 9; bases outside the gene matches: 11. The germline V gene encodes CDR1 MNHNY and CDR2 SVGAGI (reference sequence).

The genes are TRBV6-6 and TRBJ1-1; D gene unclear. The length of the CDR3 is 13 residues. The germline V and J ends were trimmed by 3 bases and 1 base, with 6 bases remaining between them. CDR1 is MNHNY, CDR2 SVGAGI, per germline (reference sequence). The CDR3 DNA sequence: TGTGCCAGCAGTTATTTCTCGAACACTGAAGCTTTCTTT. Its translation: CASSYFSNTEAFF.

The chain has TRBV4-3 and TRBJ2-2, with TRBD1 matching over 7 bases. This CDR3 comprises 20 residues. Germline CDR1 and CDR2: LGHNA and YSLEER. Trimming at V came to 0 bases and at J to 0 bases, leaving 13 bases not matched to a gene. The CDR3 DNA follows: TGCGCCAGCAGCCAAGATGGGGGACGAAGGGGGCGATCGAACACCGGGGAGCTGTTTTTT. Amino acids: CASSQDGGRRGRSNTGELFF.

A remark on this clone: The junction shows a germline mismatch at one end, possibly a read error. The rearrangement uses TRBV29-1 and TRBJ2-4; TRBD2 agrees at 9 bases. The CDR3 is made up of 11 amino acids. Germline-derived CDR1 and CDR2 are SQVTM and ANQGSEA. The CDR3 DNA follows: TGCAGCGTTGTGGGGCGGGAGGGAATACGGTTC. This encodes CSVVGREGIRF.

The chain combines TRBV29-1 with TRBJ2-1; D is ambiguous. V lost 5 bases and J 4 bases, leaving 9 bases between the germline ends. Germline V CDR1 and CDR2: SQVTM, ANQGSEA. CDR3 length: 12 amino acids. This CDR3 reads CSVSSSYNEQFF. CDR3 nucleotides: TGCAGCGTTAGCTCCTCTTACAATGAGCAGTTCTTC.

The chain links TRBV6-1 to TRBJ2-1; 10 nucleotides agree with TRBD1. V was pared by 3 bases and J by 4 bases, with 6 bases of the junction left unmatched. The CDR3 contains 16 residues. Germline V CDR1 and CDR2: MNHNS, SASEGT. This CDR3 is CASSEVWTGGYNEQFF. CDR3 DNA sequence: TGTGCCAGCAGTGAGGTGTGGACAGGGGGATACAATGAGCAGTTCTTC.

The table lists this clone with a few counts. The CDR3 reads CASSQDDSSYNSPLHF. The CDR3 DNA sequence: TGCGCCAGCAGCCAAGATGACAGCTCCTATAATTCACCCCTCCACTTT. The chain links TRBV4-1 to TRBJ1-6; possible D gene TRBD1, 5 bases. CDR3 length: 16 residues. V was clipped by 0 bases and J by 0 bases, with 6 bases between them. CDR1 is MGHRA, CDR2 YSYEKL, per germline.

The CDR3 nucleotides read TGCGCCAGCAGCTTGGCTCAGGATACGCAGTATTTT. It yields the protein CASSLAQDTQYF. The chain joins TRBV5-1 to TRBJ2-3; D ambiguous. CDR1 and CDR2 (germline): SGHRS, YFSETQ. V was cut by 0 bases and J by 6 bases, with 5 bases left in between. This CDR3 comprises 12 residues.

The rearrangement joins TRBV7-2 to TRBJ1-4; possibly TRBD1 for D (5 bases). The CDR3 has 14 residues. Germline V lookup: CDR1 SGHTA, CDR2 FQGNSA. Trimming removed 2 bases from V and 8 bases from J, with 12 bases in between. This CDR3 reads CASSLSQGREKLFF. CDR3 nucleotides: TGTGCCAGCAGCTTAAGTCAGGGAAGGGAAAAACTGTTTTTT.

The chain couples TRBV10-3 to TRBJ2-3; D ambiguous. Trimming pared 8 bases from V and 6 bases from J, leaving 9 bases between. Per the germline V gene, CDR1 is ENHRY and CDR2 is SYGVKD. This CDR3 is 11 amino acids long. In DNA, the CDR3 is TGTGCCATCGCCCAGGCGGATACGCAGTATTTT. It encodes CAIAQADTQYF.

The chain has TRBV10-3 and TRBJ1-1; D is perhaps TRBD1 (6 bases). Germline CDR1 and CDR2: ENHRY and SYGVKD. The CDR3 is made up of 13 amino acids. Trimming cost V 6 bases and J 2 bases, with 10 bases left between them. CDR3 nucleotides: TGTGCCATCAGAAAGACAGGAAACACTGAAGCTTTCTTT. It encodes CAIRKTGNTEAFF.

The V gene is TRBV29-1, the J gene TRBJ1-1; no definite D call. V was cut by 5 bases and J by 0 bases, with 10 bases left in between. Germline loops: CDR1 SQVTM, CDR2 ANQGSEA. The CDR3 is 13 amino acids. The CDR3 DNA reads as TGCAGCGTTCTCCCCCCGGTGAACACTGAAGCTTTCTTT. This translates into CSVLPPVNTEAFF. Full variable domain (outside the CDR3, taken from reference TRBV29-1 and TRBJ1-1): SAVISQKPSRDICQRGTSLTIQCQVDSQVTMMFWYRQQPGQSLTLIATANQGSEATYESGFVIDKFPISRPNLTFSTLTVSNMSPEDSSIYLCSVLPPVNTEAFFGQGTRLTVV.

This CDR3 is CASSAYRVGYEQYF. The CDR3 DNA reads TGTGCCAGCAGCGCCTACAGGGTGGGCTACGAGCAGTACTTC. The genes are TRBV7-8 and TRBJ2-7, with D possibly being TRBD1 (6 bases). CDR1 is SGHVS and CDR2 is FQNEAQ in the germline V gene. This CDR3 spans 14 amino acids. Deletions cut 5 bases from V and 3 bases from J, with 14 bases between.

This clone came up a few times. The V gene is TRBV7-6, the J gene TRBJ1-6, with D hard to call. Germline values: CDR1 SGHVS, CDR2 FNYEAQ. V gave up 1 base and J gave up 7 bases, with 11 bases separating them. CDR3 length equals 15 residues. CDR3 DNA sequence: TGTGCCAGCAGCTTAGAGCCCCGGGAAAATTCACCCCTCCACTTT. This translates into CASSLEPRENSPLHF.

The DNA of the CDR3 is TGTGCCAGCATTGTACCAGCGGGAATTCTATGGCGGGGAGCTGTTTTT. This encodes CASIVPAGILWRGAVF. This rearrangement joins TRBV21-1 to TRBJ2-2; the D segment call TRBD2 is taken from the table without a DNA check. TRBV21-1 constitutes a pseudogene. This CDR3 is 16 amino acids long.

The chain carries TRBV5-6 and TRBJ1-1; D is ambiguous. Germline assignment: CDR1 SGHDT and CDR2 YYEEEE. V was trimmed by 4 bases and J by 0 bases, leaving 4 bases between them. This CDR3 comprises 12 residues. CDR3 protein: CASSEVNTEAFF. The CDR3 coding sequence is TGTGCCAGCAGCGAGGTGAACACTGAAGCTTTCTTT.

The chain carries TRBV4-3 and TRBJ2-2; weak D call: TRBD2 (6 bases). Germline V gene sequence: CDR1 LGHNA, CDR2 YSLEER. Deletions cut 2 bases from V and 4 bases from J, with 14 bases between. The CDR3 contains 16 residues. The CDR3 loop reads CASSQYQTGGTGELFF. CDR3 in DNA: TGCGCCAGCAGCCAATATCAAACCGGGGGCACCGGGGAGCTGTTTTTT.

This clone has only a few counts. The chain couples TRBV5-6 to TRBJ1-6; possibly TRBD1 for D (6 bases). CDR3 length: 14 amino acids. Germline-derived CDR1 and CDR2 are SGHDT and YYEEEE. V was clipped by 4 bases and J by 7 bases, with 12 bases between them. The CDR3 DNA follows: TGTGCCAGCAGCCGCGGACAGACCAATTCACCCCTCCACTTT. Translation: CASSRGQTNSPLHF.